This T cell receptor beta chain was identified in a study of blood T cell repertoires in COVID-19. The wider study: The analysed material was cDNA or gDNA that came from T cells, B-cell-depleted T cells, or PBMCs.

The V and J ends lost 0 bases and 6 bases, in that order; junction bases with no gene match: 5. The CDR3 runs to 14 residues. Germline V gene data show CDR1 as SGHTA and CDR2 as FQGNSA. Methods used by the authors: Amplification of reference gene primers was used by the study to estimate nucleated cell counts. Sequenced by immunoSEQ multiplex PCR; TCRdb stores in-frame clones only, minus some. The V and J calls and clone size are taken from that table; D and trimming were inferred from the DNA. The sample contains 35,000 to 45,000 clones, 75% to 90% of which appear only once. The rearrangement joins TRBV7-2 to TRBJ2-7, with 7 bases aligning to TRBD1. This receptor was taken from a human donor in a cohort sampled during active or convalescent COVID-19. The donor label of this sample is uncertain. Sequencing input: peripheral blood. The CDR3 bases are TGTGCCAGCAGCTTAGCGGGGACAGTCTCCGAGCAGTACTTC. This sequence encodes CASSLAGTVSEQYF.